What follows are 17 T cell receptor beta chains derived from one specimen sequenced in a study of shared clonotypes between healthy human individuals. Method: immunoSEQ multiplex PCR; TCRdb's copy keeps in-frame clones and lacks some. The sample records about 2.5 million clones, less than 95% being singletons. Specimen: naive CD4+ T cells from PBMCs. The subset: CD45RA+ positively selected. Receptors originate from a young man in good health. Some clones in this sample may be carry-over from other donors' samples.

A note on this clone: The sample has other DNA sequences that encode this CDR3 too. V usage is TRBV28 and J usage is TRBJ2-7; no clear D. The CDR3 extends over 12 amino acids. CDR1 and CDR2 (germline): MDHEN, SYDVKM. Trimming shortened V by 2 bases and J by 3 bases, and 5 bases separated the two germline ends. Here the CDR3 reads CASSLGGYEQYF. The CDR3 DNA is TGTGCCAGCAGTTTAGGCGGCTACGAGCAGTACTTC.

The gene calls are TRBV9 and TRBJ2-2, with a tentative D call TRBD2 (5 bases). V lost 1 base and J lost 4, with 14 bases in between. Per germline, CDR1 SGDLS and CDR2 YYNGEE. The CDR3 runs 16 residues. The CDR3 nucleotides are TGTGCCAGCAGCGTAAGAGATGCCCGGGGCACCGGGGAGCTGTTTTTT. It codes for CASSVRDARGTGELFF.

V usage is TRBV11-2 and J usage is TRBJ1-2, with D maybe TRBD1 (5 bases). Germline V gene lookup returns CDR1 SGHAT and CDR2 FQNNGV. The CDR3 is 13 residues long. V was shortened by 3 bases and J by 4 bases, with 9 bases between the two germline ends. CDR3 in DNA: TGTGCCAGCAGCTTTCAGGGTCTCTATGGCTACACCTTC. Its translation is CASSFQGLYGYTF.

The J gene is TRBJ2-7, the V gene TRBV2, with TRBD2 matching over 7 bases. V dropped 4 bases and J dropped 0; count of bases not matched to a gene: 6. From germline, CDR1 is SNHLY and CDR2 FYNNEI. The CDR3 is 15 residues long. CDR3 nucleotide sequence: TGTGCCAGCAGTGGGGAAAGCGGGAACTCCTACGAGCAGTACTTC. Amino acids: CASSGESGNSYEQYF.

This chain connects TRBV18 to TRBJ1-5, with D unresolved. This CDR3 is 14 amino acids long. Trimming left V 3 bases short and J 2 bases short, with 8 bases between. Germline V gene sequence: CDR1 KGHSH, CDR2 LQKENI. The CDR3 is CASSPQDRNQPQHF. The CDR3 DNA reads as TGTGCCAGCTCACCCCAGGACCGCAATCAGCCCCAGCATTTT. Full variable domain (missing parts from reference TRBV18 and TRBJ1-5): NAGVMQNPRHLVRRRGQEARLRCSPMKGHSHVYWYRQLPEEGLKFMVYLQKENIIDESGMPKERFSAEFPKEGPSILRIQQVVRGDSAAYFCASSPQDRNQPQHFGDGTRLSIL.

This rearrangement joins TRBV7-3 to TRBJ2-1, with 7 nucleotides matching TRBD1. The CDR3 runs 15 residues. CDR1 and CDR2 (germline): SGHTA, FQGTGA. Losses at the gene ends were 3 bases for V and 3 bases for J; bases not matched to a gene: 5. Written as DNA, the CDR3 is TGTGCCAGCAGCTTGGGACAGTCCTTCTACAATGAGCAGTTCTTC. This gives the protein CASSLGQSFYNEQFF.

The V gene is TRBV18, the J gene TRBJ2-1; TRBD1 agrees at 10 bases. Germline V CDR1 and CDR2: KGHSH, LQKENI. The V gene end was trimmed by 4 bases and the J gene end by 5 bases; junction bases not matched to a gene: 8. The CDR3 runs to 16 residues. The DNA of the CDR3 is TGTGCCAGCTCACTCCGACCGGGACAGGGGAACAATGAGCAGTTCTTC. Its protein product is CASSLRPGQGNNEQFF.

A note on this clone: This same CDR3 is encoded by further DNA sequences in the sample. The CDR3 nucleotides are TGCGCCAGCAGCTCCCAGGGCTCCTACAATGAGCAGTTCTTC. It specifies CASSSQGSYNEQFF. The rearrangement uses TRBV5-1 and TRBJ2-1, with D perhaps matching TRBD1 (5 bases). This CDR3 is 14 amino acids long. Trimming took off 3 bases at V and 0 bases at J, with 7 bases between the two ends. Germline lookup yields CDR1 SGHRS and CDR2 YFSETQ. The full variable domain, completed using reference TRBV5-1 and TRBJ2-1, is KAGVTQTPRYLIKTRGQQVTLSCSPISGHRSVSWYQQTPGQGLQFLFEYFSETQRNKGNFPGRFSGRQFSNSRSEMNVSTLELGDSALYLCASSSQGSYNEQFFGPGTRLTVL.

The V and J genes are TRBV5-1 and TRBJ1-4, with D perhaps matching TRBD1 (6 bases). Germline CDR1 is SGHRS and CDR2 is YFSETQ. CDR3 length: 17 residues. Trimming took 1 base from V and 6 from J, leaving 19 bases between them. The CDR3 reads CASSLYTGGLGDEKLFF. In DNA, the CDR3 is TGCGCCAGCAGCTTGTACACCGGGGGGCTTGGAGATGAAAAACTGTTTTTT.

This clone was seen once. This chain joins TRBV28 and TRBJ2-6; 15 nucleotides match TRBD2. The J segment lost 2 bases and the V segment lost 10 bases, leaving 18 bases of the junction unmatched. The CDR3 covers 21 residues. CDR1 is MDHEN, CDR2 SYDVKM, per germline. The CDR3 sequence: CANPPILRTSGRAAGANVLTF. CDR3 DNA: TGTGCCAACCCCCCCATCTTGAGGACTAGCGGGAGGGCCGCTGGGGCCAACGTCCTGACTTTC.

This CDR3 reads CASSLRAGVDEQYF. The CDR3 coding sequence is TGTGCCAGCAGCTTACGGGCGGGAGTTGACGAGCAGTACTTC. The chain has TRBV7-9 and TRBJ2-5; 7 nucleotides line up with TRBD2. The J call may not be correct, given that the DNA end is closer to TRBJ2-7. Germline values: CDR1 SEHNR, CDR2 FQNEAQ (reference sequence). The length of the CDR3 is 14 residues.

The chain is built from TRBV28 and TRBJ1-1; perhaps TRBD1 as D (6 bases). The germline gives CDR1 MDHEN, CDR2 SYDVKM. V was trimmed by 5 bases and J by 1 base, leaving 14 bases between them. The CDR3 has 15 residues. The CDR3 reads CASSHRTVSNTEAFF. DNA of the CDR3: TGTGCCAGCAGTCACCGGACAGTTTCGAACACTGAAGCTTTCTTT.

The rearrangement uses TRBV11-2 and TRBJ2-1, with no clear D. Germline loops: CDR1 SGHAT, CDR2 FQNNGV. Trimming shortened V by 4 bases and J by 6 bases, and 13 bases separated the two germline ends. CDR3 length: 14 amino acids. Here the CDR3 DNA reads TGTGCCAGCAGCTCAGTAATTTTTGTCAATGAGCAGTTCTTC. Translating gives CASSSVIFVNEQFF.

The chain has TRBV4-3 and TRBJ1-1; the D is unclear. There are 13 residues in the CDR3. V gave up 0 bases and J gave up 11 bases, with 13 bases separating them. Germline loops: CDR1 LGHNA, CDR2 YSLEER. Here the CDR3 DNA reads TGCGCCAGCAGCCAAGAACCCTGGGCATCGGCTTTCTTT. It specifies CASSQEPWASAFF.

The rearrangement links TRBV6-4 to TRBJ1-5; D is unclear. There are 18 residues in the CDR3. V gave up 0 bases and J gave up 4 bases, with 19 bases separating them. Per the germline V gene, CDR1 is MRHNA and CDR2 is SNTAGT. CDR3 sequence: CASSDSEGPNGDNQPQHF. In nucleotides, the CDR3 is TGTGCCAGCAGTGACTCAGAGGGCCCCAACGGTGATAATCAGCCCCAGCATTTT.

The chain carries TRBV5-4 and TRBJ1-1, with D perhaps matching TRBD1 (5 bases). The CDR3 has 16 amino acids. From germline, CDR1 is SGHNT and CDR2 YYREEE (reference sequence). V was clipped by 2 bases and J by 3 bases, with 17 bases between them. CDR3 sequence: CASSLGTLRRDTEAFF. In DNA, the CDR3 is TGTGCCAGCAGCTTAGGCACACTACGCAGGGACACTGAAGCTTTCTTT. Drawing the rest from reference TRBV5-4 and TRBJ1-1, the complete variable domain is ETGVTQSPTHLIKTRGQQVTLRCSSQSGHNTVSWYQQALGQGPQFIFQYYREEENGRGNFPPRFSGLQFPNYSSELNVNALELDDSALYLCASSLGTLRRDTEAFFGQGTRLTVV.

This chain uses TRBV5-5 with TRBJ1-5; D call uncertain. This CDR3 spans 14 amino acids. Between the trimmed V and J ends, which lost 4 bases and 5 bases, there was a span of 13 bases. CDR1 and CDR2 from the germline V gene are SGHKS and YYEKEE (reference sequence). CDR3 sequence (DNA): TGTGCCAGCAGCCCCGAGGGTCAGGATCAGCCCCAGCATTTT. As protein: CASSPEGQDQPQHF.